Below are 18 T cell receptor beta chains sequenced from a single sample in a study of shared clonotypes between healthy human individuals. Data came from immunoSEQ multiplex PCR; TCRdb stores just in-frame clones and leaves some out. The repertoire holds approximately 1,500,000 clones, with 98% as singletons. Sequenced sample: naive CD4+ T cells sorted from blood. This sample's subset: CD45RA+ positively selected. The origin of the receptors is a man aged 30 to 45 in good health.

J is TRBJ1-2 and V is TRBV6-5; 9 nucleotides line up with TRBD1. The length of the CDR3 is 14 residues. J lost 3 bases, V lost 2 bases, and 1 base had no gene match. Germline assignment: CDR1 MNHEY and CDR2 SVGAGI. The DNA of the CDR3 is TGTGCCAGCAGTTACGGGACAGGGTACTATGGCTACACCTTC. Translated: CASSYGTGYYGYTF.

This clone was found once. The chain couples TRBV18 to TRBJ2-5, with 8 bases fitting TRBD2. From germline, CDR1 is KGHSH and CDR2 LQKENI. CDR3 length equals 15 residues. V dropped 2 bases and J dropped 4; count of bases not matched to a gene: 6. The CDR3 region has the DNA TGTGCCAGCTCACCAAGGACTAGCATGCGAGAGACCCAGTACTTC. Its translation: CASSPRTSMRETQYF. The full variable domain, in which reference TRBV18 and TRBJ2-5 provide the parts outside the CDR3, is NAGVMQNPRHLVRRRGQEARLRCSPMKGHSHVYWYRQLPEEGLKFMVYLQKENIIDESGMPKERFSAEFPKEGPSILRIQQVVRGDSAAYFCASSPRTSMRETQYFGPGTRLLVL.

The rearrangement joins TRBV19 to TRBJ2-5; no reliable D call. The germline V and J ends were trimmed by 6 bases and 2 bases, with 10 bases remaining between them. This CDR3 is built from 13 residues. Germline loops: CDR1 LNHDA, CDR2 SQIVND (reference sequence). The DNA for the CDR3 is TGTGCCAGTAGATTATCAGAACAAGAGACCCAGTACTTC. This translates into CASRLSEQETQYF.

V is TRBV4-3 and J is TRBJ1-4, with D uncertain. This CDR3 is 14 amino acids long. In germline, CDR1 is LGHNA, CDR2 YSLEER. Between the trimmed V and J ends, which lost 5 bases and 1 base, there was a span of 8 bases. CDR3: CASSKRRTNEKLFF. CDR3 DNA: TGCGCCAGCAGCAAGCGGAGAACTAATGAAAAACTGTTTTTT.

This clone was seen just once. The V call is TRBV9, the J call TRBJ2-1; perhaps TRBD2 as D (6 bases). Germline V gene sequence: CDR1 SGDLS, CDR2 YYNGEE. CDR3 size: 15 residues. V dropped 0 bases and J dropped 6 bases, with 13 bases sitting between them. The CDR3: CASSVGSTSFNEQFF. The CDR3 region has the DNA TGTGCCAGCAGCGTAGGATCGACTAGTTTCAATGAGCAGTTCTTC.

The V and J genes are TRBV7-3 and TRBJ2-3; D may be TRBD2 (6 bases). This CDR3 has 14 amino acids. V lost 5 bases and J lost 6, with 15 bases in between. Germline V gene lookup returns CDR1 SGHTA and CDR2 FQGTGA. The CDR3 is CASSVAGGIDTQYF. The CDR3 DNA sequence: TGTGCCAGCAGCGTCGCTGGGGGGATTGATACGCAGTATTTT. Full variable domain (remainder filled in from reference TRBV7-3 and TRBJ2-3): GAGVSQTPSNKVTEKGKYVELRCDPISGHTALYWYRQSLGQGPEFLIYFQGTGAADDSGLPNDRFFAVRPEGSVSTLKIQRTERGDSAVYLCASSVAGGIDTQYFGPGTRLTVL.

The V gene is TRBV5-1, the J gene TRBJ2-2, with D perhaps matching TRBD1 or TRBD2 (5 bases each). The length of the CDR3 is 14 residues. Germline-derived CDR1 and CDR2 are SGHRS and YFSETQ. Trimming cost V 3 bases and J 6 bases, with 12 bases left between them. For the CDR3, the DNA is TGCGCCAGCAGCTCCGGGGCGCCAGCCGGGGAGCTGTTTTTT. The encoded protein is CASSSGAPAGELFF.

The J gene is TRBJ2-3, the V gene TRBV28; 7 nucleotides align to TRBD1. This CDR3 contains 19 residues. Germline CDR1 reads MDHEN; CDR2 reads SYDVKM. The V gene end was trimmed by 6 bases and the J gene end by 0 bases; junction bases not matched to a gene: 18. The chain's CDR3 is CASSTIWTGGPTSTDTQYF. In nucleotides, the CDR3 is TGTGCCAGCAGCACCATTTGGACAGGTGGACCGACTAGCACAGATACGCAGTATTTT.

The chain combines TRBV7-2 with TRBJ2-7; 7 bases agree with TRBD2. The CDR3 loop spans 15 amino acids. CDR1 and CDR2 (germline): SGHTA, FQGNSA. The V gene end was trimmed by 2 bases and the J gene end by 2 bases; junction bases not matched to a gene: 6. This chain's CDR3 is CASSLYPSGAYEQYF. CDR3 coding DNA: TGTGCCAGCAGCTTATATCCTAGCGGCGCCTACGAGCAGTACTTC.

The V gene is TRBV7-9, the J gene TRBJ2-3, with TRBD2 matching 7 bases. Germline CDR1 is SEHNR and CDR2 is FQNEAQ (reference sequence). With V trimmed by 1 base and J by 6 bases, 7 bases remained unmatched. There are 15 residues in the CDR3. As DNA, the CDR3 is TGTGCCAGCAGCTTAGGTGGGAGGGCCGTTGATACGCAGTATTTT. This sequence encodes CASSLGGRAVDTQYF.

The chain uses TRBV5-1 and TRBJ2-2, with D uncertain. Germline V CDR1 and CDR2: SGHRS, YFSETQ. The CDR3 consists of 15 residues. Trimming stripped 2 bases from V and 6 bases from J, with 14 bases between. CDR3 coding DNA: TGCGCCAGCAGCTTTGGGCTCCCGCGCGCCGGGGAGCTGTTTTTT. Translated, it gives CASSFGLPRAGELFF. Combining the CDR3 with reference TRBV5-1 and TRBJ2-2 gives the whole variable domain KAGVTQTPRYLIKTRGQQVTLSCSPISGHRSVSWYQQTPGQGLQFLFEYFSETQRNKGNFPGRFSGRQFSNSRSEMNVSTLELGDSALYLCASSFGLPRAGELFFGEGSRLTVL.

The V call is TRBV5-1, the J call TRBJ2-3, with unresolved D. The CDR3 runs 15 residues. Germline CDR1 SGHRS, CDR2 YFSETQ. The V and J ends lost 4 bases and 0 bases respectively, with 12 bases between them. This CDR3 is CASSPLGSSTDTQYF. The CDR3 nucleotides read TGCGCCAGCAGCCCTCTAGGGTCGAGCACAGATACGCAGTATTTT.

As to this clone: This CDR3 is also generated by other DNA sequences in the sample. The chain has TRBV6-1 and TRBJ1-3; a weak D match, TRBD1 (5 bases). The CDR3 length is 13 residues. Trimming took 2 bases from V and 5 from J, leaving 7 bases between them. In germline, CDR1 is MNHNS, CDR2 SASEGT. CDR3 nucleotide sequence: TGTGCCAGCAGTGAATCAGGGAGAAACACCATATATTTT. It translates to CASSESGRNTIYF.

The chain uses TRBV29-1 and TRBJ2-5; D tentatively fits TRBD1 or TRBD2 (7 bases each). The germline V gene has CDR1 SQVTM and CDR2 ANQGSEA. The CDR3 has 12 amino acids. Trimming took 6 bases from V and 5 from J, leaving 13 bases between them. CDR3 DNA: TGCAGCGTCCACAGGGGAGGGGAGACCCAGTACTTC. It translates to CSVHRGGETQYF.

The chain carries TRBV9 and TRBJ2-2, with D possibly TRBD2 on 7 matching bases. Trimming pared 2 bases from V and 5 bases from J, leaving 13 bases between. The CDR3 totals 15 residues. The germline gives CDR1 SGDLS, CDR2 YYNGEE. CDR3 sequence: CASSVNREGTGELFF. The CDR3 region has the DNA TGTGCCAGCAGCGTCAACAGGGAGGGAACCGGGGAGCTGTTTTTT.

The chain has TRBV6-1 and TRBJ1-5; the D is unclear. CDR3 length equals 13 residues. Trimming stripped 6 bases from V and 5 bases from J, with 11 bases between. The germline V gene has CDR1 MNHNS and CDR2 SASEGT. CDR3 sequence: CASSWSSHQPQHF. The CDR3 DNA sequence: TGTGCCAGCAGCTGGAGCTCTCATCAGCCCCAGCATTTT.

The chain links TRBV27 to TRBJ2-2; TRBD2 aligns across 10 bases. Trimming removed 4 bases from V and 7 bases from J; junction bases left unmatched: 15. CDR1 and CDR2 (germline): MNHEY, SMNVEV (reference sequence). The CDR3 covers 18 residues. The CDR3 spells CASSSLVSGRAPFGELFF. Here the CDR3 DNA reads TGTGCCAGCAGTTCTCTAGTGAGCGGGAGGGCCCCCTTCGGGGAGCTGTTTTTT.

V is TRBV30 and J is TRBJ1-1; D gene uncertain. Looked up from germline, CDR1 is GTSNPN and CDR2 is SVGIG (reference sequence). The CDR3 consists of 11 residues. V shed 0 bases and J shed 7 bases, with 6 bases lying between them. The CDR3, as DNA: TGTGCCTGGAGTGTAACCGGTGAAGCTTTCTTT. Amino acid sequence: CAWSVTGEAFF.